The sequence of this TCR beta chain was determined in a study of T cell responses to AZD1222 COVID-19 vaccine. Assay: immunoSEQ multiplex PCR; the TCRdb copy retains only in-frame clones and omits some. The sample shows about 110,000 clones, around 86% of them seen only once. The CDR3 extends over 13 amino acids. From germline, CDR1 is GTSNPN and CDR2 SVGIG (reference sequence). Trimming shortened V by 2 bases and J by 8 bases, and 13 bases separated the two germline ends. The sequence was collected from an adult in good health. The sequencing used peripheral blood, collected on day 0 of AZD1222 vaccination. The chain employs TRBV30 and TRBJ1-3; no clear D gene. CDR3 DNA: TGTGCCTGGAGTTCGAGGTATAGGGACACCATATATTTT. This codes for CAWSSRYRDTIYF. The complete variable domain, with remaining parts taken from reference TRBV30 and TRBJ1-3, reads SQTIHQWPATLVQPVGSPLSLECTVEGTSNPNLYWYRQAAGRGLQLLFYSVGIGQISSEVPQNLSASRPQDRQFILSSKKLLLSDSGFYLCAWSSRYRDTIYFGEGSWLTVV.